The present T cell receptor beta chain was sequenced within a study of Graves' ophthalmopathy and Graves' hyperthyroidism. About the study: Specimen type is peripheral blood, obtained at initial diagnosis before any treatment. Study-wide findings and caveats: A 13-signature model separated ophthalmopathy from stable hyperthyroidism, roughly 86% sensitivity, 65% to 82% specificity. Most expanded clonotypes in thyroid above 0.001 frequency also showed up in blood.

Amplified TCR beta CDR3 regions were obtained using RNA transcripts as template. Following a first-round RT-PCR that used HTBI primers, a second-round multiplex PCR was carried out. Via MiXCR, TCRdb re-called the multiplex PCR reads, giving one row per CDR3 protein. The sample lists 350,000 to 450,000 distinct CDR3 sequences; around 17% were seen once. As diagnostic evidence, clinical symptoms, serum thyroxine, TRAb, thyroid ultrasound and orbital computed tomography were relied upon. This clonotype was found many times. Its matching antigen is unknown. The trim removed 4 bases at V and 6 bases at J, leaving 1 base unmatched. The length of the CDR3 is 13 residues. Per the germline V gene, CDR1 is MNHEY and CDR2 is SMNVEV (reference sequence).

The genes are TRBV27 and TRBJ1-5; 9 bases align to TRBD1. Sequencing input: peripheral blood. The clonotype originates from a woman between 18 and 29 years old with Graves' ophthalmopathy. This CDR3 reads CASSWDRAQPQHF. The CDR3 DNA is TGTGCCAGCAGTTGGGACAGGGCTCAGCCCCAGCATTTT.